This is a list of T cell receptor beta chains from one sample in a study of blood T cell repertoires in COVID-19. Here immunoSEQ multiplex PCR was the method, and the copy in TCRdb shows in-frame clones only, minus some. The sample lists some 170,000 clones, roughly 87% seen once, with roughly 9.1% in the top ten. The specimen was peripheral blood. All receptors come from a woman in her 70s with acute or convalescent COVID-19. CDR3s include the opening cysteine and the closing phenylalanine or tryptophan. D genes are given only for firm matches. Size values are once, few and many counts, or a class for expanded clones, and some rows have none.

TRBJ1-2 | . | . | TRBV14 | TGTGCCAGCAGCCAAGTGTCGGAGGTAGGAGCTGGCTACACCTTC | CASSQVSEVGAGYTF
TRBJ2-7 | . | . | TRBV5-1 | TGCGCCAGCAGCCCTGACAGATACTACGAGCAGTACTTC | CASSPDRYYEQYF
TRBJ2-1 | . | TRBD2 | TRBV28 | TGTGCCAGCAGTGGGGCCGGACTAGCGGGAGTCGAGCAGTTCTTC | CASSGAGLAGVEQFF
TRBJ1-2 | . | TRBD1 | TRBV18 | TGTGCCAGCTCACCACAGAAGGACAGGAGTGGCTACACCTTC | CASSPQKDRSGYTF
TRBJ2-5 | . | TRBD1 | TRBV15 | TGTGCCACCAGCCCGACTAACAGGGGAAGGGAGACCCAGTACTTC | CATSPTNRGRETQYF
TRBJ1-2 | . | . | TRBV12-3/TRBV12-4 | TGTGCCAGCAGCCTACATGCGGGCGGCTACACCTTC | CASSLHAGGYTF
TRBJ1-2 | . | TRBD1 | TRBV7-6 | TGTGCCAGCAGCTTAGAGCGGACAGGGGGCTATGGCTACACCTTC | CASSLERTGGYGYTF
TRBJ1-4 | . | TRBD1 | TRBV5-4 | TGTGCCAGCAGCGCCCGCACAGGGGGGAGGGAAAAACTGTTTTTT | CASSARTGGREKLFF
TRBJ2-6 | . | . | TRBV28 | TGTGCCAGCAGTCCAGGGGGGACTGGGGCCAACGTCCTGACTTTC | CASSPGGTGANVLTF
TRBJ1-5 | . | . | TRBV7-9 | TGTGCCAGCAGCGTGGGACTTTATAGCAATCAGCCCCAGCATTTT | CASSVGLYSNQPQHF
TRBJ2-7 | few | TRBD2 | TRBV29-1 | TGCAGCGTTGGGATGGGGACTAGCGGACACTACGAGCAGTACTTC | CSVGMGTSGHYEQYF
TRBJ2-3 | . | TRBD2 | TRBV28 | TGTGCCAGCAGCCGGGGACTAGCGGGAGGGCCGACAGATACGCAGTATTTT | CASSRGLAGGPTDTQYF
TRBJ1-1 | . | . | TRBV7-2 | TGTGCCAGCAGCTATGCGACCGGGGGAGCTTTCTTT | CASSYATGGAFF
TRBJ2-3 | . | TRBD2 | TRBV10-3 | TGTGCCATCAGTGGCGCGGGGGGTGGGCCAGATACGCAGTATTTT | CAISGAGGGPDTQYF
TRBJ2-7 | . | . | TRBV29-1 | TGCAGCGTTGAAGCTAACTACAAGCAGTACTTC | CSVEANYKQYF
TRBJ1-2 | . | . | TRBV19 | TGTGCCAGTAGTATATCAGCGAACTATGGCTACACCTTC | CASSISANYGYTF
TRBJ1-4 | . | . | TRBV25-1 | TGTGCCAGCAGTGTCTCAGGGGTTCCTAATGAAAAACTGTTTTTT | CASSVSGVPNEKLFF
TRBJ1-1 | . | . | TRBV6-5 | TGTGCCAGCATGGGGGGGTGGGCTGAAGCTTTCTTT | CASMGGWAEAFF
TRBJ2-1 | . | . | TRBV11-2 | TGTGCCAGCAGCTTAGATCTGAGCGGCGAGCAGTTCTTC | CASSLDLSGEQFF
TRBJ2-2 | . | . | TRBV6-2/TRBV6-3 | TGTGCCAGCAGTTACAAACTCCTAAACACCGGGGAGCTGTTTTTT | CASSYKLLNTGELFF
TRBJ2-7 | . | . | TRBV7-9 | TGTGCCAGCAGCGGGGACATTTACGAGCAGTACTTC | CASSGDIYEQYF
TRBJ2-2 | . | TRBD1 | TRBV5-6 | TGTGCCAGCAGTTCCCGACAGGGGGCGACCACCGGGGAGCTGTTTTTT | CASSSRQGATTGELFF
TRBJ2-6 | . | TRBD1 | TRBV18 | TGTGCCAGCTCACCACTAACAGGGGGCTATAGCTCTGGGGCCAACGTCCTGACTTTC | CASSPLTGGYSSGANVLTF
TRBJ1-2 | . | . | TRBV7-2 | TGTGCCAGCAGCGCCATAGCGACCAACTATGGCTACACCTTC | CASSAIATNYGYTF
TRBJ1-2 | . | . | TRBV7-2 | TGTGCCAGCAGCTTAGGGGGGGGTTCTAACTATGGCTACACCTTC | CASSLGGGSNYGYTF
TRBJ2-3 | . | TRBD2 | TRBV14 | TGTGCCAGCAGCCGAGAAGGGATACTAGCGGGAAACACAGATACGCAGTATTTT | CASSREGILAGNTDTQYF
TRBJ1-4 | once | . | TRBV19 | TGTGCCAGTAGTATAAAAGGACAGACAAAACTGTTTTTT | CASSIKGQTKLFF
TRBJ1-2 | . | TRBD1 | TRBV18 | TGTGCCAGCTCACCAGGACAGGACTATGGCTACACCTTC | CASSPGQDYGYTF
TRBJ1-2 | . | TRBD1 | TRBV29-1 | TGCAGCGTTTTATTTCAGGGGGCTGAAGGCTACACCTTC | CSVLFQGAEGYTF
TRBJ1-4 | . | TRBD1 | TRBV27 | TGTGCCAGCAGTTTAATCGGACAGGGGGCTCCAGGAGGTGAAAAACTGTTTTTT | CASSLIGQGAPGGEKLFF
TRBJ2-2 | . | . | TRBV7-2 | TGTGCCAGCAGCTCCCGACTTAGCGTCGGGGAGCTGTTTTTT | CASSSRLSVGELFF
TRBJ2-2 | . | TRBD1 | TRBV5-1 | TGCGCCAGCATTTTAGGAACAGGGGATACCGGGGAGCTGTTTTTT | CASILGTGDTGELFF
TRBJ2-3 | . | . | TRBV5-6 | TGTGCCAGCACCCTACCTAGCACAGATACGCAGTATTTT | CASTLPSTDTQYF
TRBJ2-7 | . | . | TRBV19 | TGTGCCAGCAGCCACAGGGACGGGTCCTACGAGCAGTACTTC | CASSHRDGSYEQYF
TRBJ2-2 | . | TRBD2 | TRBV4-3 | TGCGCCAGCAGCCTGGAAAGCGGGACGGCCGGGGAGCTGTTTTTT | CASSLESGTAGELFF
TRBJ1-1 | . | . | TRBV29-1 | TGCAGCGTTGAAGGGAGGTACACTGAAGCTTTCTTT | CSVEGRYTEAFF
TRBJ1-2 | few | TRBD1 | TRBV4-2 | TGTGCCAGCAGCCCTGGGGACAGAGCTGGGGGACCATCGGACTACACCTTC | CASSPGDRAGGPSDYTF
TRBJ2-7 | . | . | TRBV27 | TGTGCCAGCCGTCGACTTGCTCTTAGCTCCTACGAGCAGTACTTC | CASRRLALSSYEQYF
TRBJ2-7 | . | . | TRBV4-3 | TGCGCCAGCAGCCAAGTTGCGGGTTTCGCCTACGAGCAGTACTTC | CASSQVAGFAYEQYF
TRBJ2-7 | . | TRBD2 | TRBV20-1 | TGCAGTGCTAGTAAACTAGCGGGAGGCGAGCAGTACTTC | CSASKLAGGEQYF
TRBJ2-1 | . | TRBD1 | TRBV29-1 | TGCAGCGTTAGGACAGGGAACTTGAATGAGCAGTTCTTC | CSVRTGNLNEQFF
TRBJ1-2 | . | TRBD1 | TRBV19 | TGTGCCAGTAACAATCCCGGACAGGGGGACTATGGCTACACCTTC | CASNNPGQGDYGYTF
TRBJ2-7 | . | TRBD1 | TRBV28 | TGTGCCAGCAGGGGGACAGGGCACTCCTACGAGCAGTACTTC | CASRGTGHSYEQYF
TRBJ2-7 | . | . | TRBV12-3/TRBV12-4 | TGTGCCAGCACCCCTGGGGGGTTTCAAGAGCAGTACTTC | CASTPGGFQEQYF
TRBJ1-1 | few | TRBD1 | TRBV2 | TGTGCCAGCAGGGCACAGGGGTTGAACACTGAAGCTTTCTTT | CASRAQGLNTEAFF
TRBJ1-1 | . | . | TRBV5-1 | TGCGCCAGCAGAGCCGTTTTAGGGGGCACTGAAGCTTTCTTT | CASRAVLGGTEAFF
TRBJ2-5 | few | . | TRBV27 | TGTGCCAGCAGTTTTTCAGCGACAGAGACCCAGTACTTC | CASSFSATETQYF
TRBJ2-5 | . | TRBD1 | TRBV6-5 | TGTGCCACCCGAACAGGGGGCCAAGAGACCCAGTACTTC | CATRTGGQETQYF
TRBJ2-5 | . | TRBD2 | TRBV7-2 | TGTGCCAGCAGCCCCTTCGGCGGGGGGGCGCTTAAAGAGACCCAGTACTTC | CASSPFGGGALKETQYF